These 10 T cell receptor beta chains share one sample of origin, sequenced in a study of T cell responses to AZD1222 COVID-19 vaccine. TCRdb's copy holds only in-frame clones and misses some; the assay was immunoSEQ multiplex PCR. The data contain some 180,000 clones, around 90% of them singletons. Source: peripheral blood, taken 28 days after the second dose of the MenACWY control vaccine. These receptors all stem from an adult who received the MenACWY meningococcal vaccine as a control.

V is TRBV28 and J is TRBJ1-5; 9 bases map to TRBD1. Germline V gene lookup returns CDR1 MDHEN and CDR2 SYDVKM. Trimming took 5 bases from V and 5 from J; bases not matched to a gene: 4. CDR3 length equals 14 residues. CDR3 in DNA: TGTGCCAGCAGTCCCTGGACAGGGGATCAGCCCCAGCATTTT. Translating it yields CASSPWTGDQPQHF.

This clone has just one count. The chain employs TRBV6-5 and TRBJ1-2, with D possibly matching TRBD1 (5 bases). Germline CDR1 reads MNHEY; CDR2 reads SVGAGI. The CDR3 consists of 15 residues. Trimming took off 6 bases at V and 6 bases at J, with 20 bases between the two ends. The CDR3 DNA reads as TGTGCCAGCAGACCTTGGACACCGGGGGGTAATGGCTACACCTTC. It translates to CASRPWTPGGNGYTF.

The chain combines TRBV27 with TRBJ1-1; 7 nucleotides match TRBD1. Germline CDR1 is MNHEY and CDR2 is SMNVEV (reference sequence). The CDR3 sequence is 13 residues long. The trim removed 4 bases at V and 5 bases at J, leaving 4 bases unmatched. DNA for the CDR3: TGTGCCAGCAGTTCCAGGGGGAGGACTGAAGCTTTCTTT. Translated: CASSSRGRTEAFF.

This rearrangement joins TRBV27 to TRBJ2-7; the D is unclear. Trimming stripped 4 bases from V and 9 bases from J, with 10 bases between. Germline V gives CDR1 MNHEY, CDR2 SMNVEV (reference sequence). The CDR3 contains 11 residues. The CDR3 DNA follows: TGTGCCAGCAGTTCCGGTGGGGTGCAGTACTTC. Translated: CASSSGGVQYF.

The chain joins TRBV7-7 to TRBJ1-6; D ambiguous. In germline, CDR1 is SSHAT, CDR2 FNYEAQ (reference sequence). Trimming stripped 5 bases from V and 7 bases from J, with 15 bases between. The CDR3 runs 15 residues. Here the CDR3 DNA reads TGTGCCAGCAGCCCGACGTCCCAACCCAATTCACCCCTCCACTTT. Its translation: CASSPTSQPNSPLHF.

The chain uses TRBV11-3 and TRBJ1-1, with unresolved D. This CDR3 region has 14 residues. Germline V CDR1 and CDR2: SGHNT, YENEEA. V lost 1 base and J 8 bases, leaving 14 bases between the germline ends. The CDR3 protein is CASSLGPIDGEAFF. In DNA form, the CDR3 reads TGTGCCAGCAGCTTAGGGCCGATCGACGGCGAAGCTTTCTTT. Drawing the rest from reference TRBV11-3 and TRBJ1-1, the complete variable domain is EAGVVQSPRYKIIEKKQPVAFWCNPISGHNTLYWYLQNLGQGPELLIRYENEEAVDDSQLPKDRFSAERLKGVDSTLKIQPAELGDSAVYLCASSLGPIDGEAFFGQGTRLTVV.

The rearrangement links TRBV10-1 to TRBJ2-3, with TRBD2 matching 7 bases. The CDR3 spans 17 residues. The V gene end was trimmed by 0 bases and the J gene end by 6 bases; junction bases not matched to a gene: 12. Germline lookup yields CDR1 WNHNN and CDR2 SYGVQD (reference sequence). The CDR3: CASSESLGTTKADTQYF. The CDR3 bases are TGCGCCAGCAGTGAGTCGTTGGGGACTACTAAAGCGGATACGCAGTATTTT.

This chain connects TRBV21-1 to TRBJ1-4. TRBV21-1 is assigned pseudogene status. The CDR3 totals 14 residues. In DNA, the CDR3 is TGTGCCAGGAGATTGGAATCGTTAAGTGAAAAACTGTTTTTT. Translated, it gives CARRLESLSEKLFF.

The V gene is TRBV20-1, the J gene TRBJ2-7, with TRBD2 as a possible D gene (5 bases). Germline CDR1 reads DFQATT; CDR2 reads SNEGSKA (reference sequence). Trimming stripped 5 bases from V and 2 bases from J, with 19 bases between. The CDR3 consists of 15 residues. This chain's CDR3 is CSAGGGLIGAYEQYF. CDR3 bases: TGCAGTGCTGGTGGTGGACTGATTGGAGCCTACGAGCAGTACTTC.

The gene calls are TRBV9 and TRBJ2-7, with D possibly being TRBD1 (6 bases). The ends were cut back, 3 bases at V and 4 bases at J, with 20 bases in the middle. Germline-derived CDR1 and CDR2 are SGDLS and YYNGEE. CDR3 size: 16 residues. CDR3 protein: CASSGGYTSQGYEQYF. The DNA for the CDR3 is TGTGCCAGCAGCGGAGGATACACCTCGCAGGGGTACGAGCAGTACTTC.